One sample yielded the 12 T cell receptor beta chains listed below, sequenced in a study of metastatic and nonmetastatic thyroid tumors. TCRdb re-clonotyped the PCR reads via MiXCR. The sample consists of some 45,000 clones, around 10% of them appearing once. No treatment had been given to any patient before thyroid surgery. What was sequenced was blood. These receptors all come from a male donor with papillary thyroid cancer or a benign thyroid nodule (not recorded which). Some clones in this sample may be carry-over from other donors' samples.

There are a few counts of this clone. One base away lies a much larger clone, so this may be a sequencing read error. The rearrangement links TRBV30 to TRBJ2-5, with 8 bases lining up with TRBD2. Germline CDR1 is GTSNPN and CDR2 is SVGIG (reference sequence). There are 13 residues in the CDR3. The CDR3 DNA reads TGTGCCTGGAGTGGCGGGGGGCGAGAGACCCATTACTTC. Translating gives CAWSGGGRETHYF.

This clone was detected a few times. This chain joins TRBV5-4 and TRBJ2-7; D gene uncertain. Trimming left V 0 bases short and J 3 bases short, with 7 bases between. Germline loops: CDR1 SGHNT, CDR2 YYREEE (reference sequence). The CDR3 runs 13 residues. The CDR3 here is CASSLDPSYEQYF. As DNA, the CDR3 is TGTGCCAGCAGCTTGGACCCTAGCTACGAGCAGTACTTC.

This clone was observed a single time. A much larger clonotype is one base distant, so this may be a read error. J is TRBJ1-6 and V is TRBV3-1; possible D gene TRBD1, 6 bases. Germline V gene sequence: CDR1 LGHDT, CDR2 YNNKEL (reference sequence). Trimming cost V 4 bases and J 6 bases, with 10 bases left between them. There are 14 residues in the CDR3. The CDR3 DNA reads as TGTGCCAGCAGCCTAGGGGGTGGTAATTCACCCCTCCACTTT. Residues: CASSLGGGNSPLHF. The variable domain in full, completed from reference TRBV3-1 and TRBJ1-6, reads DTAVSQTPKYLVTQMGNDKSIKCEQNLGHDTMYWYKQDSKKFLKIMFSYNNKELIINETVPNRFSPKSPDKAHLNLHINSLELGDSAVYFCASSLGGGNSPLHFGNGTRLTVT.

Note on this clone: At one end, the junction sequence differs from germline, possibly due to a read error. This chain joins TRBV27 and TRBJ1-2, with TRBD1 matching 10 bases. Germline CDR1 is MNHEY and CDR2 is SMNVEV (reference sequence). The CDR3 runs 14 residues. This chain's CDR3 is CGSRFLGTGDGYTF. The CDR3 nucleotides read TGTGGCAGCAGGTTCCTGGGGACAGGGGATGGCTACACCTTC.

With regard to this clone: The conserved phenylalanine or tryptophan is not found at the CDR3 terminus, so this likely reflects a read error. V and J are TRBV19 and TRBJ2-7, with 10 bases matching TRBD2. The CDR3 is 15 residues long. Germline V CDR1 and CDR2: LNHDA, SQIVND (reference sequence). V lost 5 bases and J lost 3; bases outside the gene matches: 7. CDR3 DNA sequence: TGTGCCAGTAGTCTTAGCGGGAGGAACTTCTACGAGCAGTACATC. It translates to CASSLSGRNFYEQYI.

This clone was found many times. The V gene is TRBV2, the J gene TRBJ2-3; D remains unclear. The CDR3 contains 12 residues. The germline V and J ends were trimmed by 6 bases and 2 bases, with 6 bases remaining between them. CDR1 is SNHLY, CDR2 FYNNEI, per germline. The CDR3, as DNA: TGTGCCAGCAGAGAGACCACAGATACGCAGTATTTT. It is translated as CASRETTDTQYF.

This clone was detected ten times or more. V is TRBV24-1 and J is TRBJ2-3; possible D gene TRBD2, 5 bases. The CDR3 length is 15 residues. V lost 7 bases and J lost 2, with 15 bases in between. Germline V gene data show CDR1 as KGHDR and CDR2 as SFDVKD. CDR3 DNA: TGTGCCACCAGCGTAGTTGGAGCGGACACAGATACGCAGTATTTT. Its translation: CATSVVGADTDTQYF.

In DNA, the CDR3 is TGTGCCAGCAGCCAAGATTGGTTCACCACACAGGCTAATGGGGACACAGATACGCAGTATTTT. Amino acids: CASSQDWFTTQANGDTDTQYF. The J gene is TRBJ2-3, the V gene TRBV14; tentative D call: TRBD1 (5 bases). The CDR3 extends over 21 amino acids. Germline V lookup: CDR1 SGHDN, CDR2 FVKESK. Trimming removed 0 bases from V and 2 bases from J, with 27 bases in between. The full variable domain, rest sourced from reference TRBV14 and TRBJ2-3, is EAGVTQFPSHSVIEKGQTVTLRCDPISGHDNLYWYRRVMGKEIKFLLHFVKESKQDESGMPNNRFLAERTGGTYSTLKVQPAELEDSGVYFCASSQDWFTTQANGDTDTQYFGPGTRLTVL.

This clone was detected only a few times. Because the CDR3 is missing its conserved closing phenylalanine or tryptophan, this is likely a read error. The chain links TRBV6-5 to TRBJ2-2; 13 bases agree with TRBD2. The CDR3 loop spans 15 amino acids. Germline CDR1 is MNHEY and CDR2 is SVGAGI. With V trimmed by 4 bases and J by 7 bases, 3 bases remained unmatched. This CDR3 reads CASSSTSGRIGELFS. The CDR3 DNA sequence: TGTGCCAGCAGTTCGACTAGCGGGAGGATCGGGGAGCTGTTTTCT.

Within the sample, this clone is medium-sized. The gene calls are TRBV6-1 and TRBJ1-2, with D unresolved. Looked up from germline, CDR1 is MNHNS and CDR2 is SASEGT. V was pared by 8 bases and J by 9 bases, with 16 bases between. This CDR3 comprises 12 residues. The CDR3 DNA sequence: TGTGCCAGCGGATCCGTTGTGGGAAGCTACACCTTC. Protein product: CASGSVVGSYTF.

This clone was seen ten or more times. The V and J genes are TRBV19 and TRBJ1-6, with D perhaps matching TRBD1 (5 bases). This CDR3 has 15 residues. Trimming cost V 5 bases and J 5 bases, with 13 bases left between them. Looked up from germline, CDR1 is LNHDA and CDR2 is SQIVND (reference sequence). In DNA, the CDR3 is TGTGCCAGTAGTGGATTGGACACCGATAATTCACCCCTCCACTTT. Encoded protein: CASSGLDTDNSPLHF.

This clone was observed many times. V gene TRBV7-9 combines with J gene TRBJ1-4, with D uncertain. The CDR3 covers 11 residues. V was shortened by 2 bases and J by 7 bases, with 2 bases between the two germline ends. The germline CDR1 and CDR2 sequences are SEHNR and FQNEAQ (reference sequence). CDR3 sequence (DNA): TGTGCCAGCAGCTTACGTGAAAAACTGTTTTTT. Translation gives CASSLREKLFF.